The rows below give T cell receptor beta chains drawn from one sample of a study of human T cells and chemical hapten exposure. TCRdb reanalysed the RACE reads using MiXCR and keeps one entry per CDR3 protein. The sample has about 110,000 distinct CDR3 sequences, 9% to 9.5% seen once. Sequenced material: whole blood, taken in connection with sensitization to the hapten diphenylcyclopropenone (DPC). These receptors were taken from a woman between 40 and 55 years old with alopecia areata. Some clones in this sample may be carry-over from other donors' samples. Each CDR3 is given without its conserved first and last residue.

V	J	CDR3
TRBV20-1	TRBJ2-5	SARGGGTGRSETQY
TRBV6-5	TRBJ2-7	ASSMGAAPREQY
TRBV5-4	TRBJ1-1	ASSSYRTGVEAF
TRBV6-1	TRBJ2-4	ASSEGGNIQY
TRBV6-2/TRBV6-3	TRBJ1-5	ASTTLDNSNQPQH
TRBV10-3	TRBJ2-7	AISDGAEYEQY
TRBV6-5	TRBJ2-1	ASSPGGRNEQF
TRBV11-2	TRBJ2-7	ASSLEIRDSPWSIGQY
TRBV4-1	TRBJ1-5	ASSQVGQWNQPQH
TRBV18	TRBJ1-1	ASSFQGTNTEAF
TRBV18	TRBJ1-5	ASSPREEQPQH
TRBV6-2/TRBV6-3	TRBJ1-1	ASSLNTNLNTEAF
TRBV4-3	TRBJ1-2	ASSQLAFYGYT
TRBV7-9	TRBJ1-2	ASSLAALSYGYT
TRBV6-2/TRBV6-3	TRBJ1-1	ASSYYTEAF
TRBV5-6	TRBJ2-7	ASSFSGGSYEQY
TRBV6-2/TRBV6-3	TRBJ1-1	ASSRGTEAF
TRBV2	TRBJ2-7	ASRGTGDEQY
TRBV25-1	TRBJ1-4	ASSDLTGTGEKLF
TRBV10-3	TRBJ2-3	AISETASTYSTDTQY
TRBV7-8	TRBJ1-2	ASSQTELKGYT
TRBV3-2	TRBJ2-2	ASSQSLAGGELF
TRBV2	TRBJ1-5	ASSLQGTGTQPQH
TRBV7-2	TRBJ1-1	ASSLVAGGAIFTEAF
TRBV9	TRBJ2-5	ASSVAPGSETQY
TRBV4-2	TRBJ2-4	ASSQDRRGLDIQY
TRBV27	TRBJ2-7	ASSLNTQRTYYEQY